This section outlines one TCR beta chain sequence together with its context. This specimen comes from a study of metastatic and nonmetastatic thyroid tumors. Thyroid surgery took place with no prior treatment in any patient. TCRdb re-clonotyped the PCR reads via MiXCR. The sample consists of approximately 21,000 clones, under 30% of them appearing once. This clonotype was sampled from a male donor with papillary thyroid cancer or a benign thyroid nodule (not recorded which). Some clones in this sample may be carry-over from other donors' samples. The specimen was blood.

CDR3 amino acids: CASSLVGLNTEAFF. CDR3 bases: TGTGCCAGCAGCTTAGTGGGGTTGAACACTGAAGCTTTCTTT. J is TRBJ1-1 and V is TRBV11-3; the D is unclear. Deletions cut 1 base from V and 0 bases from J, with 6 bases between. This CDR3 region has 14 residues. Germline loops: CDR1 SGHNT, CDR2 YENEEA.